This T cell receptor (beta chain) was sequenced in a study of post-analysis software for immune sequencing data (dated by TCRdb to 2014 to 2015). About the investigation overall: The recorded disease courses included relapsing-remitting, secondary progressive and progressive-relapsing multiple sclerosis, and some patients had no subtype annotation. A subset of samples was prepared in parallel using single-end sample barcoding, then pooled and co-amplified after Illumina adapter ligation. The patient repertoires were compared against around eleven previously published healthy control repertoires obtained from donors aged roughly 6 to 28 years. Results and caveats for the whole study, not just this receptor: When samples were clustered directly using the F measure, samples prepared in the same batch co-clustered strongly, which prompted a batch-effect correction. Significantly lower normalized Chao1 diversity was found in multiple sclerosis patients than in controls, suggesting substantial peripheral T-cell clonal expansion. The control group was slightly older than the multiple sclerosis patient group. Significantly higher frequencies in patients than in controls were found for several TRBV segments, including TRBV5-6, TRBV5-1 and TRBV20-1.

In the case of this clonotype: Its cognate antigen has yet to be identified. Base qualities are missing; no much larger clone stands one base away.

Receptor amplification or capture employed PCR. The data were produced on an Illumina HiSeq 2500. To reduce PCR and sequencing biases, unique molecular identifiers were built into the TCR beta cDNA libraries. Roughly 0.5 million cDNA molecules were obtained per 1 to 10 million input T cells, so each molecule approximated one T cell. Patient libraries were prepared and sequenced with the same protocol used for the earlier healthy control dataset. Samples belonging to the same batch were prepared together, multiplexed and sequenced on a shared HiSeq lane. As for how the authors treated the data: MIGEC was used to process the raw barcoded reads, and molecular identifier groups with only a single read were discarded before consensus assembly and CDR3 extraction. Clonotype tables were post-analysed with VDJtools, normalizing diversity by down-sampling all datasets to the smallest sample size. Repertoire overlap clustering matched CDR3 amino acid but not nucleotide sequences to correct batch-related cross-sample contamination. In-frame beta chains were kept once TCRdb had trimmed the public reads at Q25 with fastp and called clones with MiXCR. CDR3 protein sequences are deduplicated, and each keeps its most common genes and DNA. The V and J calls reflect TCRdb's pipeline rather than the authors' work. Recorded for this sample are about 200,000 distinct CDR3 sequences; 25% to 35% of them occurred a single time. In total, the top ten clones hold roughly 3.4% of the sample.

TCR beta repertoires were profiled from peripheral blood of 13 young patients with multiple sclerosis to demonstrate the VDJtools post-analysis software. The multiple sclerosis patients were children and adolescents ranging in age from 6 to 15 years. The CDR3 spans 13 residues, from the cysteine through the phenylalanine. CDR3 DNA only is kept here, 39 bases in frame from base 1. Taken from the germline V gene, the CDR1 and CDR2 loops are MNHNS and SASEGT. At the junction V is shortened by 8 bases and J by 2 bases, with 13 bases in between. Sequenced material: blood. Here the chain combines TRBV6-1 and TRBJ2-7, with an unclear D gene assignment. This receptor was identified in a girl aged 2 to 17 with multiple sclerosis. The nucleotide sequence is TGTGCCAGCGGTGGGCGGCTGGCCTACGAGCAGTACTTC. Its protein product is CASGGRLAYEQYF.